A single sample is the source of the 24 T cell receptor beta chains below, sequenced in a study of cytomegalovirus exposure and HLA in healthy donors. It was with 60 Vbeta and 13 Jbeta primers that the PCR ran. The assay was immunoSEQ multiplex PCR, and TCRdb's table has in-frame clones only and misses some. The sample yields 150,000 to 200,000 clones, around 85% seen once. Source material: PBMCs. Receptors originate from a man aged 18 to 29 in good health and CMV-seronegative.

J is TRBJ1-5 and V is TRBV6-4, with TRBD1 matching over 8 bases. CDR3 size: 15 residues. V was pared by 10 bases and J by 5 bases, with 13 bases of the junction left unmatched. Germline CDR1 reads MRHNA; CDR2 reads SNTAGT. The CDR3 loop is CATVSSTGVHQPQHF. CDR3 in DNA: TGTGCCACCGTAAGTTCGACAGGGGTACATCAGCCCCAGCATTTT.

In DNA form, the CDR3 reads TGTGCCAGCAGCTTAGTCGCGGGGGTTGAAAACATTCAGTACTTC. As protein: CASSLVAGVENIQYF. This chain joins TRBV7-2 and TRBJ2-4, with TRBD2 matching 7 bases. Trimming cost V 1 base and J 5 bases; bases outside gene matches: 5. CDR3 length equals 15 residues. The germline V gene encodes CDR1 SGHTA and CDR2 FQGNSA.

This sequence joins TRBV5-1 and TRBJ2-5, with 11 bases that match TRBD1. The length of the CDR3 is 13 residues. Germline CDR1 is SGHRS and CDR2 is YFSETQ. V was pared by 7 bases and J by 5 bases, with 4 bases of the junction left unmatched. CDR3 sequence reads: CASRTGGEETQYF. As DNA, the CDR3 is TGCGCCAGCCGGACAGGGGGCGAGGAGACCCAGTACTTC.

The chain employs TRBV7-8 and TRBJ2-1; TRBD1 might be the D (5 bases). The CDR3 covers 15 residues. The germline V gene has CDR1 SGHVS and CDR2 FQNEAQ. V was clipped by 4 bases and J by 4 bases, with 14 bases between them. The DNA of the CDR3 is TGTGCCAGCAGCTCCTCTTCTAGGGGATACAATGAGCAGTTCTTC. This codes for CASSSSSRGYNEQFF.

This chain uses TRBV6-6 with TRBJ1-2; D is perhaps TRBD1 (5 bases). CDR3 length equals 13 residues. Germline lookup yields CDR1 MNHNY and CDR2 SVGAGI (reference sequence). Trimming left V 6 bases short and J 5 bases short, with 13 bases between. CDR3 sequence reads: CASSSGASYGYTF. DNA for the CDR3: TGTGCCAGCAGCTCTGGGGCTTCTTATGGCTACACCTTC.

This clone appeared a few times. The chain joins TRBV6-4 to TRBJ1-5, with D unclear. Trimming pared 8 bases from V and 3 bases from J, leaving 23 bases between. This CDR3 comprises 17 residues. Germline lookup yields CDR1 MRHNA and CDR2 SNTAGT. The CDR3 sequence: CASDTYPLEDSNQPQHF. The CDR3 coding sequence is TGTGCCAGCGACACCTACCCGCTCGAGGACTCCAATCAGCCCCAGCATTTT.

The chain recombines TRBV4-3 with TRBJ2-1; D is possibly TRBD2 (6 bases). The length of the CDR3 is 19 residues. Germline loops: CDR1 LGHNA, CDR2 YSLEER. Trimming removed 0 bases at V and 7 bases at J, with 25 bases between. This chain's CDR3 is CASSQDFIRAAGRRNEQFF. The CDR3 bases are TGCGCCAGCAGCCAAGATTTTATTAGGGCGGCGGGGCGCCGGAATGAGCAGTTCTTC.

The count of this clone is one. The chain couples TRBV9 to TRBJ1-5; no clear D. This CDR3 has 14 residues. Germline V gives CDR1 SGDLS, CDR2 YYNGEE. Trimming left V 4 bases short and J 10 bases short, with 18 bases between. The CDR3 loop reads CASSQDTGFYPQHF. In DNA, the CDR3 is TGTGCCAGCAGCCAAGACACCGGTTTTTATCCCCAGCATTTT. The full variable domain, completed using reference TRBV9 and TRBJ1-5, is DSGVTQTPKHLITATGQRVTLRCSPRSGDLSVYWYQQSLDQGLQFLIQYYNGEERAKGNILERFSAQQFPDLHSELNLSSLELGDSALYFCASSQDTGFYPQHFGDGTRLSIL.

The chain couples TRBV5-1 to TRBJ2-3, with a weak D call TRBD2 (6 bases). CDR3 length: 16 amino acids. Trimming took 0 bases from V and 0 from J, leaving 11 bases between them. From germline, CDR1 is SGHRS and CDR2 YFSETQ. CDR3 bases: TGCGCCAGCAGCTTGGCCGGGACTTCTAGCACAGATACGCAGTATTTT. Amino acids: CASSLAGTSSTDTQYF.

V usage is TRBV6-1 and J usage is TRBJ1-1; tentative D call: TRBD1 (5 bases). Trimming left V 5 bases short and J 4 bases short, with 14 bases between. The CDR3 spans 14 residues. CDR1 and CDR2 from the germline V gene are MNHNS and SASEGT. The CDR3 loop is CASSSLGGATEAFF. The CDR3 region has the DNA TGTGCCAGCAGTTCCCTTGGAGGGGCCACTGAAGCTTTCTTT.

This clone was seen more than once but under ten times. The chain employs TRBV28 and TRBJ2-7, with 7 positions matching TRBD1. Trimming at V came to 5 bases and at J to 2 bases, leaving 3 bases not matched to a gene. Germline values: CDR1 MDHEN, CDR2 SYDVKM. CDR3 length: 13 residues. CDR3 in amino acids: CASSRDSPYEQYF. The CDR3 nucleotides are TGTGCCAGCAGTCGGGACAGCCCCTACGAGCAGTACTTC.

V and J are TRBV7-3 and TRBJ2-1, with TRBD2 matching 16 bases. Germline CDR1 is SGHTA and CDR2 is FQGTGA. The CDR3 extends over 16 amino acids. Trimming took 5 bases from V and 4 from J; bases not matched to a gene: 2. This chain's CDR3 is CASSKGLAGGYNEQFF. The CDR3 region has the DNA TGTGCCAGCAGCAAGGGACTAGCGGGAGGGTACAATGAGCAGTTCTTC.

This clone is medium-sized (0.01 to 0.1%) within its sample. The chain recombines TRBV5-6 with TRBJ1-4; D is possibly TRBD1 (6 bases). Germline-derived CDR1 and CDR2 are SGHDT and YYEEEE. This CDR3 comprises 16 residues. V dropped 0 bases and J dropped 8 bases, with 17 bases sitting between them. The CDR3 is CASSLERGGGREKLFF. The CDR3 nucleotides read TGTGCCAGCAGCTTGGAACGTGGGGGCGGTCGAGAAAAACTGTTTTTT.

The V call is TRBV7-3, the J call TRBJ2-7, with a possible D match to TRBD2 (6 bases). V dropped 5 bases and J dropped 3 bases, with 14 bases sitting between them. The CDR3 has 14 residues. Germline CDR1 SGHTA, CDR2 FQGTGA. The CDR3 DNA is TGTGCCAGCAGCCCTACGGGGGTGAGCTACGAGCAGTACTTC. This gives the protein CASSPTGVSYEQYF.

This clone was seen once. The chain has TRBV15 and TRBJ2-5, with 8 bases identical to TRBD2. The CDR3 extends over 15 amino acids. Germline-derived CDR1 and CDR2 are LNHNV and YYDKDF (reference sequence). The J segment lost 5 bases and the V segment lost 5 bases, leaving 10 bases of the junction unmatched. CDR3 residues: CATSLPGGVEETQYF. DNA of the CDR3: TGTGCCACCAGCCTTCCCGGGGGGGTGGAGGAGACCCAGTACTTC.

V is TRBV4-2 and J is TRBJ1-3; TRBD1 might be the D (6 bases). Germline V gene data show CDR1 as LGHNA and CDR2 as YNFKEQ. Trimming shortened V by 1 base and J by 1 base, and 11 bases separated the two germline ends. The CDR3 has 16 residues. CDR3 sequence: CASSQAAGQSGNTIYF. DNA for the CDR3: TGTGCCAGCAGCCAAGCCGCCGGACAGTCTGGAAACACCATATATTTT.

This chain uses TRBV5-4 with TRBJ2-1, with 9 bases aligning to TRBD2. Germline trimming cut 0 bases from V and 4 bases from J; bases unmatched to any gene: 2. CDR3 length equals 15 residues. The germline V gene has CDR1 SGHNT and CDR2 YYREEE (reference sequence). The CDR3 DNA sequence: TGTGCCAGCAGCTTGGGGACTAGCGTGTACAATGAGCAGTTCTTC. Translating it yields CASSLGTSVYNEQFF.

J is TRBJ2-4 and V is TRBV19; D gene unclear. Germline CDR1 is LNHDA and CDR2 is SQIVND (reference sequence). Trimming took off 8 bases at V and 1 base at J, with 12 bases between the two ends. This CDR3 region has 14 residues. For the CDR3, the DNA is TGTGCCAGTTCTTGGCAGGCTGCCAAAAACATTCAGTACTTC. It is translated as CASSWQAAKNIQYF.

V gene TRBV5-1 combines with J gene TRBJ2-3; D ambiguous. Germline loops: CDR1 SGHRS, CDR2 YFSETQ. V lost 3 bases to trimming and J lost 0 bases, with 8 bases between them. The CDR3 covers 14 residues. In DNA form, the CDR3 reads TGCGCCAGCAGCTCTAATCCTAGCACAGATACGCAGTATTTT. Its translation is CASSSNPSTDTQYF. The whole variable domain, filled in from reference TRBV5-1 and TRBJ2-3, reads KAGVTQTPRYLIKTRGQQVTLSCSPISGHRSVSWYQQTPGQGLQFLFEYFSETQRNKGNFPGRFSGRQFSNSRSEMNVSTLELGDSALYLCASSSNPSTDTQYFGPGTRLTVL.

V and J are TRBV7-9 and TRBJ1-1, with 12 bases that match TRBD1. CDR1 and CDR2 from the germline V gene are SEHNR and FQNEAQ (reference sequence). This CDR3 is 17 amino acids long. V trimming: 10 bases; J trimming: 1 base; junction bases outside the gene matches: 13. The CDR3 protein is CATLSGQGAVGNTEAFF. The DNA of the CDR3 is TGTGCCACCTTATCGGGACAGGGGGCTGTTGGGAACACTGAAGCTTTCTTT.

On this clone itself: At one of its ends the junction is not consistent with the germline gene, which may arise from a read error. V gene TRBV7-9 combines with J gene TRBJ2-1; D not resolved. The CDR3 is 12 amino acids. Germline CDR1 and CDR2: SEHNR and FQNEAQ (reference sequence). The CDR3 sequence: CSSSFSSNEQFF. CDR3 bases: TGTTCCAGCAGCTTCAGTTCTAATGAGCAGTTCTTC.

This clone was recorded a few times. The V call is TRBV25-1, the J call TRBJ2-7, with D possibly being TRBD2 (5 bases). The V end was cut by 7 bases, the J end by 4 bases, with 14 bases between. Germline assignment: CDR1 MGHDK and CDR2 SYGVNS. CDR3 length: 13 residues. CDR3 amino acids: CASTSSTGYEQYF. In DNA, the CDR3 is TGTGCCAGCACATCTAGCACTGGTTACGAGCAGTACTTC.

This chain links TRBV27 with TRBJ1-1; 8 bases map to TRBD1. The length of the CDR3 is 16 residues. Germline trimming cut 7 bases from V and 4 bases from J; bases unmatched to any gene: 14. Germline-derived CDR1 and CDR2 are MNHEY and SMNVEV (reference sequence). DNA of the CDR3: TGTGCCAGCATCCTCCGCGGGCCAGGGGGCGGCACTGAAGCTTTCTTT. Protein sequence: CASILRGPGGGTEAFF.

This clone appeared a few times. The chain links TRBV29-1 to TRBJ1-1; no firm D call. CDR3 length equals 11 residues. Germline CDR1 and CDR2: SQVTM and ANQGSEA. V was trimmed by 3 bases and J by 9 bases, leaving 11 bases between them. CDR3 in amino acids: CSVDISRKAFF. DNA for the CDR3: TGCAGCGTTGATATCTCCAGGAAAGCTTTCTTT.